This T cell receptor beta chain was retrieved from a study of beta chain features in type 1 diabetes. Study-wide findings and caveats: When Type 1 diabetes patients were examined, their TCRB CDR3s proved moderately but significantly shorter in all four CD4+ subsets.

As every portion of the isolated RNA was reverse transcribed, the sequencing read expressed TCRB transcripts. Assay used: immunoSEQ multiplex PCR; TCRdb lists only in-frame clones, some missing. The data hold about 14,000 clones, with less than 80% observed a single time. Trimming took 0 bases from V and 2 from J, leaving 8 bases between them. CDR1 and CDR2 from the germline V gene are SGHRS and YFSETQ. This CDR3 comprises 14 residues. Concerning this clone itself: Its antigen is not known.

The material sequenced was stem cell memory CD4+ T cells from blood. The receptor was derived from a woman in her late teens or twenties with type 1 diabetes. The chain has TRBV5-1 and TRBJ2-5; D might be TRBD1 (5 bases). The CDR3: CASSLEGIQETQYF. As DNA, the CDR3 is TGCGCCAGCAGCTTGGAGGGGATACAAGAGACCCAGTACTTC. Variable domain in full (rest from reference TRBV5-1 and TRBJ2-5): KAGVTQTPRYLIKTRGQQVTLSCSPISGHRSVSWYQQTPGQGLQFLFEYFSETQRNKGNFPGRFSGRQFSNSRSEMNVSTLELGDSALYLCASSLEGIQETQYFGPGTRLLVL.